One T cell receptor beta chain is described in this entry. The cohort comprised adults aged about 18 to 90 years residing in about two dozen US areas. Cohort assignment relied on participant-reported clinical history. The sample is drawn from a study of blood T cell repertoires in COVID-19. Repertoires were generated with immunoSEQ multiplex PCR, while TCRdb's copy carries only in-frame clones and drops some. This sample has fewer than 250,000 clones, with roughly 80% found just once. V shed 5 bases and J shed 5 bases, with 24 bases lying between them. Per germline, CDR1 SGHVS and CDR2 FNYEAQ. This CDR3 has 17 amino acids.

Sequencing used PBMCs or T cells enriched from blood (not recorded which). The chain employs TRBV7-6 and TRBJ2-5; maybe TRBD1 (5 bases). The sequence came from a middle-aged woman who had been exposed to COVID-19. In DNA, the CDR3 is TGTGCCAGCAGCCCCTCCGAGATCGAGACGCCAGGGGAGACCCAGTACTTC. Translating it yields CASSPSEIETPGETQYF.